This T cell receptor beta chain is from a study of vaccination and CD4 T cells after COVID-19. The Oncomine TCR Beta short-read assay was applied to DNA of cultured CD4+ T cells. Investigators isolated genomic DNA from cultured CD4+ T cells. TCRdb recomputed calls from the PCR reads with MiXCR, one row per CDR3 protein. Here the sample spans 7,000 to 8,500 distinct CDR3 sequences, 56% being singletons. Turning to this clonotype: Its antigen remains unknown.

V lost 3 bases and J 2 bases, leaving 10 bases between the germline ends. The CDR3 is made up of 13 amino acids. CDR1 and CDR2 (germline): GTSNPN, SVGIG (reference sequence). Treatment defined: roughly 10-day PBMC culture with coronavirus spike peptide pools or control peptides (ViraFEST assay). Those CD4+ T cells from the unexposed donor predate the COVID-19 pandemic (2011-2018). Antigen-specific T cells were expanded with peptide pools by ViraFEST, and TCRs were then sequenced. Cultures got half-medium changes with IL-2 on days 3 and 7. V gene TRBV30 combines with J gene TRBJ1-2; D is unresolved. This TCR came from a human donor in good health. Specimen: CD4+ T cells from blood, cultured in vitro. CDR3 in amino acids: CAWRGSANYGYTF. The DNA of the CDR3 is TGTGCCTGGAGGGGATCCGCGAACTATGGCTACACCTTC.